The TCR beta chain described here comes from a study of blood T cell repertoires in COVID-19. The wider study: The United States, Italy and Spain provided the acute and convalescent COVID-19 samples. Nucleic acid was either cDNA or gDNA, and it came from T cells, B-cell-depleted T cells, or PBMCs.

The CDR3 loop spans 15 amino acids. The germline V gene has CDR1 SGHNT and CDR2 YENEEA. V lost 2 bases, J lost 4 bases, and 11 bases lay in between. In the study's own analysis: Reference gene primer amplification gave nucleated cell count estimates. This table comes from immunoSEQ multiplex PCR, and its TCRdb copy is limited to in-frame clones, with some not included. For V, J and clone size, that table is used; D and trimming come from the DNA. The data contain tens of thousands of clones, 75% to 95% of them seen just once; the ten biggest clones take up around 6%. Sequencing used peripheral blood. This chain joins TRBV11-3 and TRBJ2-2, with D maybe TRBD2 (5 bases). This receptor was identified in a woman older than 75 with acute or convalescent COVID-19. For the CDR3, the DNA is TGTGCCAGCAGCTTATCCGGGGTGGTCACCGGGGAGCTGTTTTTT. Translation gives CASSLSGVVTGELFF.